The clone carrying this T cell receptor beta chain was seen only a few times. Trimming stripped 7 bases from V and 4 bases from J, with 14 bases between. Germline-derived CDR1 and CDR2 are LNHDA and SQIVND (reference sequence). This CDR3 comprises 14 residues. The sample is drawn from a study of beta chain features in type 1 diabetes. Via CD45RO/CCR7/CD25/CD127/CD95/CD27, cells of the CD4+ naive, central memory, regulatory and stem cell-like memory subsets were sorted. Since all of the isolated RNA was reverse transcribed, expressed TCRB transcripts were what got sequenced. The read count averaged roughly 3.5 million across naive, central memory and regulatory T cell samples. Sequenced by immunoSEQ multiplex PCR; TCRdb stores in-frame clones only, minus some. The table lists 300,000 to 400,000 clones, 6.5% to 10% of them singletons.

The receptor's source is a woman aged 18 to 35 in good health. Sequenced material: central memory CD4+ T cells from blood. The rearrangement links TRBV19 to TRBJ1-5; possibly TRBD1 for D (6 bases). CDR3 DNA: TGTGCCAGTACCAAACAGGGAAATAATCAGCCCCAGCATTTT. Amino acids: CASTKQGNNQPQHF.